What follows describes a single TCR beta chain. The antigen is unknown. Data came from immunoSEQ multiplex PCR; TCRdb stores just in-frame clones and leaves some out. The table has fewer than 120,000 clones, about nine tenths seen once. The data stem from a study of T cell responses to AZD1222 COVID-19 vaccine. Whole-study context: Pooling covered second doses at about 4 or about 12 weeks.

The CDR3 runs to 15 residues. Germline V gene lookup returns CDR1 MGHRA and CDR2 YSYEKL. Trimming took 1 base from V and 1 from J, leaving 11 bases between them. Study-wide results and caveats: The donor group comprised mostly white British people and more females; the analysis possibly underestimated clonal diversity.

The clonotype originates from an adult in good health. The chain joins TRBV4-1 to TRBJ2-7, with a weak D call TRBD2 (6 bases). The specimen comprised peripheral blood, sampled on day 0 of AZD1222 vaccination. CDR3 sequence: CASSQGDGSSYEQYF. CDR3 in DNA: TGCGCCAGCAGCCAAGGAGACGGGAGTTCCTACGAGCAGTACTTC.